This TCR beta chain came from a study of radiation and T cells in renal cell carcinoma (dated by TCRdb to about 2020). Study-level background: In total, 50 to 55 samples underwent TCR beta sequencing: around 25 tumors plus 27 peripheral blood samples. Across all 50 or so samples, several million unique CDR3 nucleotide sequences encoding around 2,500,000 unique CDR3 amino acid sequences were identified. The final blood draw was performed at 4 weeks after radiation, at the same time as nephrectomy. Findings and caveats that apply to the study as a whole: In blood, the top tumor clonotypes increased between baseline and 2 weeks post-radiation and then shrank by 4 weeks, which suggests that tumor-resident clones expanded only transiently. Because the trial had a single-armed design, the trial could not examine how radiation dose or scheduling affected the TCR repertoire. No pretreatment tumor biopsies were available, so the baseline intratumoral presence of clonotypes could not be determined. Blood repertoire dynamics were not followed beyond 4 weeks after treatment.

From the cysteine up to the phenylalanine, the CDR3 has a length of 13 residues. The sequence is cut down to CDR3 DNA, 39 bases in frame from base 1. Per the germline V gene, SNHLY is the CDR1 and FYNNEI is the CDR2. The germline ends are 13 bases apart after V is trimmed by 4 bases and J by 6 bases. As regards this clone: Which antigen it targets is not known. No base quality values were provided; no much bigger clone lies one nucleotide off.

The sample's time point label, in plain terms: blood 4 weeks post-SBRT, at nephrectomy. Taken with the paper, the label for treatment or condition translates to: 15 Gy SBRT to primary tumor, nephrectomy 4 weeks later. The samples were obtained from a clinical trial, where primary renal cell carcinomas were treated with 15 Gy stereotactic body radiation therapy and then removed by nephrectomy 4 weeks afterward. To track tumor-enriched clonotypes, serial peripheral blood was sampled from radiation-treated patients at baseline and at 2 weeks and 4 weeks after SBRT. Renal cell carcinoma with clear cell pathology was present in all patients. Genomic DNA for TCR sequencing was prepared using the QIAamp DNA Blood Mini Kit (Qiagen). Samples were included in the analyses only if all quality control checks were passed. TCR beta libraries were generated from genomic DNA with the immunoSEQ kit, following the manufacturer's recommendations. To prepare libraries, a first multiplex PCR with proprietary primers was run, followed by a second PCR that added unique barcodes, and a bead cleanup was done after each round. Each sample batch included a kit-provided positive control reaction and a negative control reaction. The final libraries underwent checking on an Agilent 4200 TapeStation D1000 ScreenTape, volumetric pooling, and quantification by qPCR. Sequencing was performed on an Illumina NextSeq500 with a MidOutput 150-cycle cartridge, and 156 Read1 and 15 Index1 cycles were run with kit custom primers. The pooled library was loaded at roughly 1 pM with approximately 20% PhiX control spiked in. In the authors' own workflow: Vendor-processed data were analyzed in R, with a clonotype defined as all T cells sharing the same CDR3 nucleotide sequence. In the clone abundance analyses, frequencies were normalized to the 10,000 most abundant clones in each sample. Public T cell clones, averaging fewer than five per sample, were removed before analysis. Tumor-enriched and baseline blood-enriched clonotypes were defined by at least a 32-fold difference in abundance between compartments. A beta-binomial differential abundance model was used to identify clonotypes that were expanded or contracted between blood time points. Similarity between tumor and blood repertoires was quantified using the Baroni-Urbani and Buser coefficient, and groups were compared with two-tailed Wilcoxon tests in R. TCRdb took over this immuneACCESS table, retaining in-frame rearrangements with V and J assigned. Such tables are incomplete; in checked studies, under half of the missing clones stem from an unresolved V gene, and the remainder is unexplained. V and J calls and clone size are as listed in that table; D and trimming were resolved from the DNA. The sample table contains approximately 92,000 clones; only one count was recorded for approximately 86% of them. Approximately 8.6% of the sample goes to the ten largest clones.

The chain employs TRBV2 and TRBJ2-7, and TRBD1 may be the D gene, going by 5 matching bases. The receptor's source is a man aged 45-60 years with renal cell carcinoma. This material consisted of blood, taken from a patient whose treatment included radiotherapy and nephrectomy. The CDR3 reads as follows: CASSGRPGSEQYF. The nucleotide sequence is TGTGCCAGCAGTGGGCGTCCAGGGTCCGAGCAGTACTTC.